This is a list of T cell receptor beta chains from one sample in a study of T cells after posttransplantation cyclophosphamide. Profiled with immunoSEQ multiplex PCR; TCRdb holds only in-frame clones, not every one. The sample consists of about 40,000 clones, 90% of them appearing once. The sequences come from PBMCs, collected 55 to 70 days after allogeneic stem cell transplant with posttransplant cyclophosphamide. The source is a male patient between 60 and 69 years old who received an allogeneic stem cell transplant from a related donor and was CMV-positive. Some T cells could come from the graft donor. Each CDR3 is given without its conserved first and last residue.

V gene,CDR3 protein
TRBV7-6,ERGWVSWGNQPQH
TRBV5-4,ASSVLPLAGLNEQF
TRBV5-6,ASSLVGAGNYGYT
TRBV2,ASRGVGGSNQPQH
TRBV7-9,ASSPYDRLGEAF
TRBV5-1,ASSPGTANTGELF
TRBV27,ASSPLGGQNIQY
TRBV27,ASSTGTGFYEQY
TRBV7-9,ASSPPARDSLF
TRBV19,ASSKGTGSSSIHYEQY
TRBV9,ASSPWTDPNYGYT
TRBV2,ASTRPSTDTQY
TRBV12-5,ASAPGGGGNEQF
TRBV25-1,ASSHQGGYNEQF
TRBV30,AWSVFGAGGRNTIY
TRBV6-5,ASSYGGMPLH
TRBV7-2,ASSLAVAGGTDTQY
TRBV7-9,ASSPGKHEQY
TRBV21-1,ASSKIPGTAPGGADGTDTQY
TRBV27,ASSLNRNTEAF
TRBV6-5,ASSSGVWSSDTQY
TRBV19,ASSIGVPTRTDTQY
TRBV5-1,ASSRQGGETQY